One sample yielded the 29 T cell receptor beta chains listed below, sequenced in a study of CXCR3-negative and CXCR3-positive naive CD8 T cells. UMI labels and 5' RACE were used to prepare the TRB cDNA libraries. TCRdb processed the 5' RACE reads again and assigns one entry to each CDR3 protein, with no DNA. This sample's table reports some 130,000 distinct CDR3 sequences. The sample was naive CXCR3- CD8+ T cells from blood. Subset described: CD45RO-CCR7+CD27+CD95- naive CD8+ T cells lacking CXCR3 (TNR3-). The receptors derive from a human donor in good health. Some clones in this sample may be carry-over from other donors' samples.

The V call is TRBV19, the J call TRBJ2-6; TCRdb's D call of TRBD1 is untestable without DNA. The CDR3 covers 14 residues. Germline lookup yields CDR1 LNHDA and CDR2 SQIVND (reference sequence). CDR3 amino acids: CASSYRPGANVLTF.

The rearrangement links TRBV7-2 to TRBJ2-7; there is no DNA to check the TCRdb D call of TRBD2. From germline, CDR1 is SGHTA and CDR2 FQGNSA. The CDR3 runs to 15 residues. This CDR3 is CASSVLAGSSYEQYF.

The chain carries TRBV28 and TRBJ2-7; checking the TCRdb D call of TRBD1 is not possible without DNA. This CDR3 is built from 14 residues. Germline loops: CDR1 MDHEN, CDR2 SYDVKM. CDR3 region: CASSLGGRGYEQYF.

The chain recombines TRBV18 with TRBJ2-1; TCRdb calls TRBD1, which cannot be checked without DNA. CDR3 size: 16 residues. Germline V gene sequence: CDR1 KGHSH, CDR2 LQKENI. CDR3 amino acids: CASSPLRQDPYNEQFF. Filled out from reference TRBV18 and TRBJ2-1, the complete variable domain reads NAGVMQNPRHLVRRRGQEARLRCSPMKGHSHVYWYRQLPEEGLKFMVYLQKENIIDESGMPKERFSAEFPKEGPSILRIQQVVRGDSAAYFCASSPLRQDPYNEQFFGPGTRLTVL.

V gene TRBV27 combines with J gene TRBJ2-1. In germline, CDR1 is MNHEY, CDR2 SMNVEV (reference sequence). The CDR3 is 13 amino acids. This CDR3 is CASSERLGNEQFF.

This chain uses TRBV24-1 with TRBJ2-2; lacking DNA, the TRBD1 call made by TCRdb goes unchecked. CDR3 length: 16 amino acids. Germline V lookup: CDR1 KGHDR, CDR2 SFDVKD. This chain's CDR3 is CATSDTGQGVTGELFF.

This rearrangement joins TRBV3-1 to TRBJ2-5; TCRdb proposes TRBD2, but this gene call is untestable without DNA. The CDR3 has 16 amino acids. The germline gives CDR1 LGHDT, CDR2 YNNKEL (reference sequence). CDR3 region: CASSNSTGPKWETQYF.

V usage is TRBV19 and J usage is TRBJ1-1. Germline V gives CDR1 LNHDA, CDR2 SQIVND (reference sequence). The CDR3 sequence is 15 residues long. The CDR3 sequence is CASSIEGLMNTEAFF.

The V call is TRBV6-5, the J call TRBJ2-3; TCRdb calls TRBD2, which cannot be checked without DNA. This CDR3 is 12 amino acids long. Germline CDR1 and CDR2: MNHEY and SVGAGI. CDR3 loop: CASREAGDTQYF.

The chain uses TRBV5-1 and TRBJ1-1; with no DNA, the TCRdb D assignment of TRBD1 cannot be verified. The CDR3 is made up of 14 amino acids. The germline V gene encodes CDR1 SGHRS and CDR2 YFSETQ. The CDR3 loop reads CASSAAGPNTEAFF.

V usage is TRBV30 and J usage is TRBJ2-7; TCRdb's D call of TRBD1 is untestable without DNA. This CDR3 contains 12 residues. From germline, CDR1 is GTSNPN and CDR2 SVGIG (reference sequence). The CDR3 sequence: CAWSGRGSEQYF.

V and J are TRBV14 and TRBJ1-1; TCRdb indicates TRBD1, and absent DNA this call remains unverified. CDR1 is SGHDN, CDR2 FVKESK, per germline. This CDR3 spans 15 amino acids. CDR3 region: CASSPSQGAGTEAFF.

The chain couples TRBV28 to TRBJ2-7; TCRdb lists TRBD2, though no DNA is available to test this call. Germline V CDR1 and CDR2: MDHEN, SYDVKM. This CDR3 has 14 residues. The CDR3 sequence: CASSGLADTYEQYF.

The rearrangement uses TRBV30 and TRBJ2-7; without DNA, the TCRdb call of TRBD2 cannot be checked. Germline loops: CDR1 GTSNPN, CDR2 SVGIG (reference sequence). The CDR3 runs to 12 residues. This CDR3 is CARAGDSYEQYF.

The gene calls are TRBV5-4 and TRBJ1-2; TCRdb's assignment of TRBD1 cannot be checked, as there is no DNA. This CDR3 comprises 14 residues. Looked up from germline, CDR1 is SGHNT and CDR2 is YYREEE (reference sequence). The CDR3: CASGDRGEPYGYTF. The whole variable domain, filled in from reference TRBV5-4 and TRBJ1-2, reads ETGVTQSPTHLIKTRGQQVTLRCSSQSGHNTVSWYQQALGQGPQFIFQYYREEENGRGNFPPRFSGLQFPNYSSELNVNALELDDSALYLCASGDRGEPYGYTFGSGTRLTVV.

V gene TRBV28 combines with J gene TRBJ2-1. The CDR3 spans 14 residues. Germline V gene lookup returns CDR1 MDHEN and CDR2 SYDVKM. The CDR3 is CASSLDVGTNEQFF.

This sequence joins TRBV7-9 and TRBJ2-7. The germline V gene has CDR1 SEHNR and CDR2 FQNEAQ (reference sequence). The CDR3 length is 14 residues. CDR3 protein: CASSLVVSTYEQYF.

The genes are TRBV12-3 or TRBV12-4 and TRBJ1-2; TCRdb lists TRBD1, though no DNA is available to test this call. The CDR3 contains 14 residues. CDR3 sequence reads: CASSPRGRNNGYTF.

V usage is TRBV20-1 and J usage is TRBJ2-7. Germline loops: CDR1 DFQATT, CDR2 SNEGSKA (reference sequence). CDR3 length: 14 residues. The CDR3 sequence: CSARDQGFSYEQYF.

The rearrangement uses TRBV6-5 and TRBJ1-4. Germline loops: CDR1 MNHEY, CDR2 SVGAGI. The CDR3 totals 18 residues. CDR3 region: CASSYPSHLDAGDEKLFF.

The chain combines TRBV29-1 with TRBJ2-5. This CDR3 region has 11 residues. From germline, CDR1 is SQVTM and CDR2 ANQGSEA. This CDR3 reads CSARIQETQYF.

This chain uses TRBV11-2 with TRBJ2-1; TCRdb picks TRBD1, but there is no DNA to check that call. There are 22 residues in the CDR3. Looked up from germline, CDR1 is SGHAT and CDR2 is FQNNGV. The CDR3 protein is CASSLNSLLQGGTPGAFSKQFF.

V is TRBV15 and J is TRBJ1-4; without DNA, the TCRdb call of TRBD1 cannot be checked. Germline V lookup: CDR1 LNHNV, CDR2 YYDKDF (reference sequence). The CDR3 is made up of 15 amino acids. CDR3: CATSEGAATNEKLFF.

The chain is built from TRBV29-1 and TRBJ2-1. The germline V gene encodes CDR1 SQVTM and CDR2 ANQGSEA. The CDR3 covers 14 residues. CDR3 sequence reads: CSVPNDPSYNEQFF.

This chain links TRBV28 with TRBJ1-2. The germline CDR1 and CDR2 sequences are MDHEN and SYDVKM. The CDR3 length is 11 residues. The CDR3 region is CASTAVGGYTF.

The rearrangement joins TRBV28 to TRBJ1-2; with no DNA, the TCRdb D assignment of TRBD1 cannot be verified. This CDR3 region has 13 residues. Germline V lookup: CDR1 MDHEN, CDR2 SYDVKM. CDR3 in amino acids: CASSGGDLYGYTF.

J is TRBJ2-7 and V is TRBV7-2; checking the TCRdb D call of TRBD1 is not possible without DNA. CDR3 length equals 14 residues. The germline V gene encodes CDR1 SGHTA and CDR2 FQGNSA. The CDR3 sequence is CASSPVLQGSEQYF.

This chain joins TRBV4-3 and TRBJ2-7. Germline lookup yields CDR1 LGHNA and CDR2 YSLEER. This CDR3 spans 13 amino acids. The CDR3 sequence is CASSTGFSYEQYF.

The rearrangement links TRBV15 to TRBJ2-7; TCRdb's D call of TRBD1 is untestable without DNA. The CDR3 spans 15 residues. The germline V gene has CDR1 LNHNV and CDR2 YYDKDF (reference sequence). The CDR3 loop reads CATSMEGARDYEQYF. The variable domain in full, completed from reference TRBV15 and TRBJ2-7, reads DAMVIQNPRYQVTQFGKPVTLSCSQTLNHNVMYWYQQKSSQAPKLLFHYYDKDFNNEADTPDNFQSRRPNTSFCFLDIRSPGLGDTAMYLCATSMEGARDYEQYFGPGTRLTVT.